This T cell receptor beta chain was recovered during a study of shared clonotypes between healthy human individuals. Data came from immunoSEQ multiplex PCR; TCRdb stores just in-frame clones and leaves some out. This table holds millions of clones, around 90% found once. The CDR3 is 14 amino acids. Germline values: CDR1 MGHDK, CDR2 SYGVNS. The V and J ends lost 8 bases and 1 base, in that order; junction bases with no gene match: 1. This TCR derives from a man between 18 and 35 years old in good health. The chain combines TRBV25-1 with TRBJ1-6, with TRBD1 matching over 8 bases. Sequencing was done on a sample of naive CD4+ T cells sorted from blood. As to subset: CD45RA+ positively selected. CDR3 in amino acids: CASRTGSYNSPLHF. The CDR3, as DNA: TGTGCCAGCCGGACAGGGTCCTATAATTCACCCCTCCACTTT.